This T cell receptor (beta chain) emerged from a study of cytomegalovirus exposure and HLA in healthy donors. Study summary: Earlier results showed 117 million unique TCR beta sequences derived from 150 million to 200 million T cells. Study findings and constraints: Cytomegalovirus association was assigned to about 150 TCR beta chains. Sequences of the TCR beta chain were said to predict the HLA-A and HLA-B alleles of most subjects accurately. In a later analysis, TCR beta V- and J-gene trimming showed a link to a missense DCLRE1C variant.

The CDR3 has 18 amino acids. V lost 3 bases, J lost 8 bases, and 23 bases lay in between. Per the germline V gene, CDR1 is SGHVT and CDR2 is SQSDAQ. This PCR relied on a set of 60 Vbeta primers and 13 Jbeta primers. Method: immunoSEQ multiplex PCR; TCRdb's copy keeps in-frame clones and lacks some. The sample lists around 150,000 clones; roughly 80% were seen once. About this clone: The antigen is unknown.

This chain links TRBV7-4 with TRBJ1-6; a weak D match, TRBD1 (6 bases). Sequences were obtained from PBMCs. This clonotype was sampled from a female donor in good health and CMV-seronegative. In nucleotides, the CDR3 is TGTGCCAGCAGCTTTGGGGGGGCATATGGCGGTTTCTATTCACCCCTCCACTTT. Protein product: CASSFGGAYGGFYSPLHF.